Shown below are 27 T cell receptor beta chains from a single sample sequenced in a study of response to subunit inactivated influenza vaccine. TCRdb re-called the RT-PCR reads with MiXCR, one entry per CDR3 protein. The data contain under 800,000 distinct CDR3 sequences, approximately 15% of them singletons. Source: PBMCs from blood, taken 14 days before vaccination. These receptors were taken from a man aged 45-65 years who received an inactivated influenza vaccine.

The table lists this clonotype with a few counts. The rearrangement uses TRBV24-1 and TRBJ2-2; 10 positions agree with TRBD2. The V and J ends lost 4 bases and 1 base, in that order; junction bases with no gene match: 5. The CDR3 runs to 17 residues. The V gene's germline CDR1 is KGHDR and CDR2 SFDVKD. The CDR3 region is CATSELAGGKNTGELFF. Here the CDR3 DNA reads TGTGCCACCAGTGAGTTAGCGGGGGGCAAGAACACCGGGGAGCTGTTTTTT.

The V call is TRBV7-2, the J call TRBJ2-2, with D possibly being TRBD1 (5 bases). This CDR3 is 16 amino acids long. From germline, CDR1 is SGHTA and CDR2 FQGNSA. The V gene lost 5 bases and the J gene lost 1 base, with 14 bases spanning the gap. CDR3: CASSPSLTGNTGELFF. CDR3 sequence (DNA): TGTGCCAGCAGCCCATCCCTCACAGGGAACACCGGGGAGCTGTTTTTT.

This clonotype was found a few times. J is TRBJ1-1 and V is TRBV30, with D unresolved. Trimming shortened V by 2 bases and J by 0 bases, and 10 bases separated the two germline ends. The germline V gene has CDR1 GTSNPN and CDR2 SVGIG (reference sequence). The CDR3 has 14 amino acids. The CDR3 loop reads CAWSPQIMNTEAFF. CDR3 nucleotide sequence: TGTGCCTGGAGTCCCCAGATAATGAACACTGAAGCTTTCTTT.

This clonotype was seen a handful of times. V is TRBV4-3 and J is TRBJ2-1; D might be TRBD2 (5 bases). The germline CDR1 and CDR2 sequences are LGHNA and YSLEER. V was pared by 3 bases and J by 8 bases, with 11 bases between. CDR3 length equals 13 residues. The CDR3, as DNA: TGCGCCAGCAGCCAGGCGAGGGTTGATGAGCAGTTCTTC. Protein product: CASSQARVDEQFF.

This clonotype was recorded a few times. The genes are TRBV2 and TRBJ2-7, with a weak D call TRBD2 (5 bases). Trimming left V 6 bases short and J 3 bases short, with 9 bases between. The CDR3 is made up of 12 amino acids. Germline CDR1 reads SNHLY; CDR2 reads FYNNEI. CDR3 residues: CASRMGSYEQYF. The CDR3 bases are TGTGCCAGCAGAATGGGGAGCTACGAGCAGTACTTC.

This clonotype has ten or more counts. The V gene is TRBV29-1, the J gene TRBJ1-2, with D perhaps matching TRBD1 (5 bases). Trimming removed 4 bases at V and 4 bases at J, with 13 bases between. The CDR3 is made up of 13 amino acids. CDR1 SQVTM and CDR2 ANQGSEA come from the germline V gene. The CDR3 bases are TGCAGCGTTGGGATGGGGCGAAGCTATGGCTACACCTTC. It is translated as CSVGMGRSYGYTF.

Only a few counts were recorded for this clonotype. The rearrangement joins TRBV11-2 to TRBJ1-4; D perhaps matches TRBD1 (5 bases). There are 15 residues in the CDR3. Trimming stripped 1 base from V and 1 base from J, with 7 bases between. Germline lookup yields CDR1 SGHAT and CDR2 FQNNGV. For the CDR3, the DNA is TGTGCCAGCAGCTTAGCGGGGGGAACTAATGAAAAACTGTTTTTT. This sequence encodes CASSLAGGTNEKLFF.

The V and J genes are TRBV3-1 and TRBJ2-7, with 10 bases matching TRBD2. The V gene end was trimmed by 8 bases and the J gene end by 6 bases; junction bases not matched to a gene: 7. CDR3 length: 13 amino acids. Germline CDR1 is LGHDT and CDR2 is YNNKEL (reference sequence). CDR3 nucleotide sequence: TGTGCCAGCCGAACTAGCGGGATGGGCGAGCAGTACTTC. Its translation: CASRTSGMGEQYF.

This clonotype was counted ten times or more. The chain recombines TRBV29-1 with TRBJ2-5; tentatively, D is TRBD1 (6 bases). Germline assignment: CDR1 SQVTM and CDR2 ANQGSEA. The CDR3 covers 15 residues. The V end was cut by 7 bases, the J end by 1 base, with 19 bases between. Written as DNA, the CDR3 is TGCAGCGCCCTTCTGGGTGGGGGCGGCCAAGAGACCCAGTACTTC. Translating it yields CSALLGGGGQETQYF.

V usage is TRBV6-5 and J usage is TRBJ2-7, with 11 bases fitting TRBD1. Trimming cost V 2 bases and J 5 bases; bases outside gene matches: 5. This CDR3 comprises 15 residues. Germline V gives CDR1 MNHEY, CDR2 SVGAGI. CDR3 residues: CASSYLGTGGDEQYF. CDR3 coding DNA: TGTGCCAGCAGTTACCTGGGGACAGGGGGAGACGAGCAGTACTTC.

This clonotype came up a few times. Written as DNA, the CDR3 is TGCAGTGTAAGACAGGGTGGCCCTGGAAACACCATATATTTT. Protein: CSVRQGGPGNTIYF. The rearrangement uses TRBV20-1 and TRBJ1-3; TRBD1 matches 7 bases. The CDR3 length is 14 residues. Germline values: CDR1 DFQATT, CDR2 SNEGSKA (reference sequence). The junction had 8 bases not matched to a gene; V was cut back by 7 bases and J by 2 bases.

CDR3 sequence (DNA): TGTGCCAGCAGCCAACTCTTGCGGGGGCTAAGCACAGATACGCAGTATTTT. Its protein product is CASSQLLRGLSTDTQYF. The rearrangement links TRBV4-2 to TRBJ2-3, with a weak D call TRBD2 (7 bases). V gave up 2 bases and J gave up 0 bases, with 15 bases separating them. CDR3 length equals 17 residues. Germline CDR1 LGHNA, CDR2 YNFKEQ.

Here the CDR3 DNA reads TGCGCCAGCAGCTTGGAAACAGGGGGTAGCACAGATACGCAGTATTTT. Translating gives CASSLETGGSTDTQYF. This chain links TRBV5-1 with TRBJ2-3, with 8 bases that match TRBD1. Germline loops: CDR1 SGHRS, CDR2 YFSETQ. V was clipped by 0 bases and J by 0 bases; unmatched bases: 3. The CDR3 is 16 residues long.

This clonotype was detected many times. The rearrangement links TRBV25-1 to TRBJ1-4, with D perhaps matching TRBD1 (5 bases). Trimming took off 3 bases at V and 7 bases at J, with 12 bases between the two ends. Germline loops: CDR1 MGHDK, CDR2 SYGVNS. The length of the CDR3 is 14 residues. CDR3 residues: CASSDGGRGEKLFF. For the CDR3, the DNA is TGTGCCAGCAGTGACGGGGGGAGGGGTGAAAAACTGTTTTTT.

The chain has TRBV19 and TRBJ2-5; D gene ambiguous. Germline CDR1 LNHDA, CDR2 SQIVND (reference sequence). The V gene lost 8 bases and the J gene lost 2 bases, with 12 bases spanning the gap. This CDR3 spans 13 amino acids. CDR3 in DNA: TGTGCCAGTTCCCAGAGTTCTCAAGAGACCCAGTACTTC. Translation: CASSQSSQETQYF.

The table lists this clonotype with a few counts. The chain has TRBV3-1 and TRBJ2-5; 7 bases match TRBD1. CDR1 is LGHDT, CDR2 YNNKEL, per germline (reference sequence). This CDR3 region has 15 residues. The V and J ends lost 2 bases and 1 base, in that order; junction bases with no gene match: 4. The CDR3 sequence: CASSQTSGGQETQYF. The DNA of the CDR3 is TGTGCCAGCAGCCAAACCTCAGGGGGCCAAGAGACCCAGTACTTC.

CDR3 nucleotide sequence: TGTGCCAGCAGCTTATGGGAGGCTGGCTACACCTTC. Protein product: CASSLWEAGYTF. V is TRBV7-9 and J is TRBJ1-2; D gene uncertain. V was trimmed by 2 bases and J by 7 bases, leaving 8 bases between them. This CDR3 is built from 12 residues. Germline loops: CDR1 SEHNR, CDR2 FQNEAQ (reference sequence).

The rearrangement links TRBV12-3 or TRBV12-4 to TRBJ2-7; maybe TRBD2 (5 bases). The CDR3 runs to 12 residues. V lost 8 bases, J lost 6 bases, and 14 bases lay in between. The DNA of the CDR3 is TGTGCCAGCGCCCGGGAAGTGGGCGAGCAGTACTTC. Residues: CASAREVGEQYF.

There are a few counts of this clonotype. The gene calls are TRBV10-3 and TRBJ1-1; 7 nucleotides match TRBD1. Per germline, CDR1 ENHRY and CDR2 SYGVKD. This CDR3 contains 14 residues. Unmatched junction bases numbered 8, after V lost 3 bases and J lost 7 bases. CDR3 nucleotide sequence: TGTGCCATCAGTGACAGGGACAGTTCAAATGAAGCTTTCTTT. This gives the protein CAISDRDSSNEAFF.

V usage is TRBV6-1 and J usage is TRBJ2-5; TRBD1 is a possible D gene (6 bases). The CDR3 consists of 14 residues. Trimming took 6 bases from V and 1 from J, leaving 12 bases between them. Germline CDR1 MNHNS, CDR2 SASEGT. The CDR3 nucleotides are TGTGCCAGCAGAGAACAGGGTGGCCAAGAGACCCAGTACTTC. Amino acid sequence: CASREQGGQETQYF.

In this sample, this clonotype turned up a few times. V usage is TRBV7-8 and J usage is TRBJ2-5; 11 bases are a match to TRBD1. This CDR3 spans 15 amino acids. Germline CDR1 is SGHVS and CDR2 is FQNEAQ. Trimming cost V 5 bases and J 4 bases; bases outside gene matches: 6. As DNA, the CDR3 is TGTGCCAGCAGCCCACGGGACAGGGGGGGAGAGACCCAGTACTTC. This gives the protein CASSPRDRGGETQYF.

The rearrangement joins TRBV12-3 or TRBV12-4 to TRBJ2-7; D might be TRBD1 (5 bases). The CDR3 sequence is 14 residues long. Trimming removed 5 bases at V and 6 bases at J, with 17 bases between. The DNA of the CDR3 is TGTGCCAGCAGTGGCGCAGGGCTAAGCCCCGAGCAGTACTTC. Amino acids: CASSGAGLSPEQYF.

CDR3 nucleotide sequence: TGTGCCAGCAGTCCCCCCCGACAGGGGTGGGAGCAGTACTTC. It translates to CASSPPRQGWEQYF. The chain is built from TRBV28 and TRBJ2-7; 8 bases map to TRBD1. CDR1 is MDHEN and CDR2 is SYDVKM in the germline V gene. This CDR3 contains 14 residues. The junction had 10 bases not matched to a gene; V was cut back by 5 bases and J by 7 bases. The full variable domain, in which reference TRBV28 and TRBJ2-7 provide the parts outside the CDR3, is DVKVTQSSRYLVKRTGEKVFLECVQDMDHENMFWYRQDPGLGLRLIYFSYDVKMKEKGDIPEGYSVSREKKERFSLILESASTNQTSMYLCASSPPRQGWEQYFGPGTRLTVT.

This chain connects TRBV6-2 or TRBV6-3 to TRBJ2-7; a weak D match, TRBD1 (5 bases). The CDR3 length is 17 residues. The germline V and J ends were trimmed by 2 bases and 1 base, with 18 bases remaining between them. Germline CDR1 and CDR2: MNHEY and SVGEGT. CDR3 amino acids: CASSYPTKGQLSYEQYF. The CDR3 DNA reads TGTGCCAGCAGTTACCCAACCAAAGGACAACTATCCTACGAGCAGTACTTC.

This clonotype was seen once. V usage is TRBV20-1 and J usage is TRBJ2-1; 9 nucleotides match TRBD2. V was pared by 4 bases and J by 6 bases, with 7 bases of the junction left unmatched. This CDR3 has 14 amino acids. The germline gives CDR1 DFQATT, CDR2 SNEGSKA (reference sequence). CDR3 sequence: CSAMREGLFNEQFF. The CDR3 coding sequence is TGCAGTGCTATGCGGGAGGGCCTTTTCAATGAGCAGTTCTTC.

CDR3 sequence: CSVPTREGQETQYF. CDR3 nucleotide sequence: TGCAGTGTTCCGACTAGAGAGGGGCAAGAGACCCAGTACTTC. The rearrangement uses TRBV20-1 and TRBJ2-5, with a weak D call TRBD2 (6 bases). Germline V gene sequence: CDR1 DFQATT, CDR2 SNEGSKA (reference sequence). V was pared by 7 bases and J by 2 bases, with 17 bases between. The CDR3 length is 14 residues.

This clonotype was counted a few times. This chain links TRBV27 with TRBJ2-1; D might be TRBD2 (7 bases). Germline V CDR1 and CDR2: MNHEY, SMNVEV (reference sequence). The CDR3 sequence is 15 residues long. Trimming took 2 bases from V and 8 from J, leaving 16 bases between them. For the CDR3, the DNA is TGTGCCAGCAGTTTAGAACGGGGGGCCCCCTATGAGCAGTTCTTC. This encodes CASSLERGAPYEQFF.